This T cell receptor beta chain appears in the sequencing data of a study of blood T cells in healthy people across ages. Findings and caveats of the study: As age increased, TCR beta diversity per million T cells fell in a roughly linear fashion. Versus aged donors, long-lived donors had higher diversity and more naive CD4+ cells.

Germline CDR1 and CDR2: SGHTA and FQGNSA. The V end lost 7 bases, the J end lost 8 bases, and 9 bases lay between the germline ends. CDR3 size: 11 residues. Regarding this clonotype: Its matching antigen is unknown.

A sample-barcoded 5' primer and a J-beta primer mix were used in a second PCR of roughly 6 to 11 cycles. TCRdb reprocessed the 5' RACE reads via MiXCR and lists one record per CDR3 protein. The table lists approximately 1.5 million distinct CDR3 sequences, approximately 43% of them singletons, with less than 5% in the top ten. The V gene is TRBV7-2, the J gene TRBJ2-1; perhaps TRBD2 as D (5 bases). Material for sequencing was blood. The TCR originated in a young woman in good health. The CDR3 region has the DNA TGTGCCAGCAACTGGAGGTATGAGCAGTTCTTC. It specifies CASNWRYEQFF.